Listed below are T cell receptor beta chains from one sample, sequenced in a study of T cell responses to AZD1222 COVID-19 vaccine. The method was immunoSEQ multiplex PCR; TCRdb's version includes in-frame clones alone and lacks a portion of them. The data show about 120,000 clones, with roughly nine tenths seen just once and approximately 5.9% held by the top ten. Specimen: peripheral blood, collected on day 0 of AZD1222 vaccination. These receptor sequences come from an adult in good health. CDR3s include the opening cysteine and the closing phenylalanine or tryptophan. D genes are given only for firm matches. Clone size appears in some rows only: once, few, many, or a class for an expanded clone.

V	J	D	length	size	DNA	CDR3
TRBV6-1	TRBJ2-7	TRBD1	16	-	TGTGCCAGCAGTGAATCTGTGGGACAGGGAAGCTACGAGCAGTACTTC	CASSESVGQGSYEQYF
TRBV12-3/TRBV12-4	TRBJ1-6	-	13	few	TGTGCCAGCAGGCGGGACTGGGATTCACCCCTCCACTTT	CASRRDWDSPLHF
TRBV2	TRBJ2-5	-	14	once	TGTGCCAGCAGTGAGATCGGTCGTCAAGAGACCCAGTACTTC	CASSEIGRQETQYF
TRBV19	TRBJ2-1	TRBD2	18	-	TGTGCCAGTAGTATAGGGCTTCAACTAGCGGGAGGGCCGGGTGAGCAGTTCTTC	CASSIGLQLAGGPGEQFF
TRBV9	TRBJ1-3	-	18	-	TGTGCCAGCAGCGTAGCAGATTTGGGCCCATCCTCTGGAAACACCATATATTTT	CASSVADLGPSSGNTIYF
TRBV15	TRBJ1-6	-	13	-	TGTGCCACCAGCAGAGATGTACATTCACCCCTCCACTTT	CATSRDVHSPLHF
TRBV5-1	TRBJ2-7	-	12	-	TGCGCCAGCAGCCCCGAGGGGTACGAGCAGTACTTC	CASSPEGYEQYF
TRBV7-8	TRBJ1-3	-	14	-	TGTGCCAGCAGGGAGGGTCGTGGAGGAAACACCATATATTTT	CASREGRGGNTIYF
TRBV20-1	TRBJ2-7	-	14	-	TGCAGTGCCAGTGGCGGTTCTAGCTCCTACGAGCAGTACTTC	CSASGGSSSYEQYF
TRBV29-1	TRBJ1-3	TRBD1	16	-	TGCAGCGTTGTTACAGGGGCCTTCTCCTCTGGAAACACCATATATTTT	CSVVTGAFSSGNTIYF
TRBV9	TRBJ1-2	-	13	once	TGTGCCAGCAGCGTAGATGGACCCTATGGCTACACCTTC	CASSVDGPYGYTF